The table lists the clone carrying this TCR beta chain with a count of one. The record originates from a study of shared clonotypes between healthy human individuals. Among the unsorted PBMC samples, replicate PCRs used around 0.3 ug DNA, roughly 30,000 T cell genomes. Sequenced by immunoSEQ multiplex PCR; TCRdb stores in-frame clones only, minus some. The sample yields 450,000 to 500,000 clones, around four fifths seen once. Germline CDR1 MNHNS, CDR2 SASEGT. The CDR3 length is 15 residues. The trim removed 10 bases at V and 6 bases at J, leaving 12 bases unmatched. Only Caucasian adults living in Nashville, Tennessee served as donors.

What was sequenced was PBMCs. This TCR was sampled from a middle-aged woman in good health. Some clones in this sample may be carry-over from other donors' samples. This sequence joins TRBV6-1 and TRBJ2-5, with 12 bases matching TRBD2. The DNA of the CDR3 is TGTGCCACCTCGGCGACTAGCGGGAGTGAAAAGACCCAGTACTTC. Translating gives CATSATSGSEKTQYF.